This T cell receptor beta chain was retrieved from a study of blood T cell repertoires in COVID-19. Overall study: Whether acute or convalescent, the COVID-19 samples came from the United States, Italy and Spain. T cells, B-cell-depleted T cells, or PBMCs provided the cDNA or gDNA that served as material.

Germline CDR1 and CDR2: MGHDK and SYGVNS. With V trimmed by 7 bases and J by 1 base, 5 bases remained unmatched. The CDR3 consists of 17 residues. Original processing notes: Counts of nucleated cells, estimated from reference gene primer amplification, were obtained. Only in-frame clones appear in the TCRdb table, and some are missing; sequencing was by immunoSEQ multiplex PCR. Clone size and the V and J calls come from that table; the DNA yielded D and trimming. The sample yields around 150,000 clones, 70% to 90% seen once. Sequences were obtained from peripheral blood. The TCR sequence derives from a man in his sixties or seventies with acute or convalescent COVID-19. The chain couples TRBV25-1 to TRBJ2-1; 15 bases are shared with TRBD2. CDR3 in DNA: TGTGCCAGCAAAGGGACTAGCGGGAGGTTATCCTACAATGAGCAGTTCTTC. It codes for CASKGTSGRLSYNEQFF.